Each of the 8 T cell receptor beta chains below was sequenced from the same sample in a study of tumor-infiltrating lymphocytes in oesophageal squamous cell carcinoma. Each CDR3 protein gets one entry after TCRdb re-called the PCR reads with MiXCR. The sample yields 16,000 or so distinct CDR3 sequences, over 45% seen once. Sequenced sample: esophageal tumor tissue. Receptor source: a male donor with esophageal squamous cell carcinoma.

CDR3 protein: CASSLRQLDQPQHF. The CDR3 nucleotides read TGTGCCAGCAGCTTAAGGCAGCTAGATCAGCCCCAGCATTTT. This chain joins TRBV7-8 and TRBJ1-5; the D is unclear. Germline CDR1 is SGHVS and CDR2 is FQNEAQ. The CDR3 is 14 residues long. V shed 2 bases and J shed 5 bases, with 10 bases lying between them.

Remarks on this clonotype: The junction does not match germline at one end; this may be a read error. This chain links TRBV6-5 with TRBJ2-5; D possibly uses TRBD1 or TRBD2 (5 bases each). Germline loops: CDR1 MNHEY, CDR2 SVGAGI. This CDR3 region has 15 residues. Written as DNA, the CDR3 is TGTGCCAGCAGCCGCCCGGGACCTCTTCAAGAGGCCCAGTACTTC. It codes for CASSRPGPLQEAQYF.

The chain uses TRBV7-3 and TRBJ2-7; the match to TRBD2 covers 8 bases. The DNA end is more similar to TRBJ2-5, so the J call may be wrong. The CDR3 length is 15 residues. Germline CDR1 and CDR2: SGHTA and FQGTGA. DNA of the CDR3: TGTGCCAGCAGCCTCATGGGGACTAGGGAAGAGACCCAGTACTTC. It translates to CASSLMGTREETQYF.

The chain links TRBV20-1 to TRBJ2-1; TRBD2 matches 11 bases. CDR3 length equals 14 residues. Looked up from germline, CDR1 is DFQATT and CDR2 is SNEGSKA (reference sequence). J lost 1 base, V lost 5 bases, and 1 base had no gene match. This CDR3 reads CSASSGRSYNEQFF. CDR3 coding DNA: TGCAGTGCTTCTAGCGGGAGGTCCTACAATGAGCAGTTCTTC.

This clonotype was observed a handful of times. The chain is built from TRBV28 and TRBJ2-4; possibly TRBD1 for D (6 bases). Trimming pared 5 bases from V and 1 base from J, leaving 12 bases between. CDR1 is MDHEN, CDR2 SYDVKM, per germline. The CDR3 is made up of 15 amino acids. For the CDR3, the DNA is TGTGCCAGCAGTACAGGGAGTGCGGCCAAAAACATTCAGTACTTC. Its translation is CASSTGSAAKNIQYF.

This clonotype has at least ten counts. The CDR3 sequence: CASSDDPSGGWNEQFF. The DNA for the CDR3 is TGTGCCAGCAGTGACGATCCATCGGGAGGGTGGAATGAGCAGTTCTTC. The chain joins TRBV6-4 to TRBJ2-1, with 8 positions matching TRBD2. Germline V gives CDR1 MRHNA, CDR2 SNTAGT. The CDR3 has 16 residues. Losses at the gene ends were 2 bases for V and 7 bases for J; bases not matched to a gene: 10.

The chain carries TRBV6-1 and TRBJ2-4; D tentatively reads TRBD1 or TRBD2 (5 bases each). Germline assignment: CDR1 MNHNS and CDR2 SASEGT. The CDR3 loop spans 14 amino acids. Between the trimmed V and J ends, which lost 3 bases and 0 bases, there was a span of 6 bases. CDR3 in amino acids: CASSEGTAKNIQYF. The CDR3 DNA reads as TGTGCCAGCAGTGAGGGGACAGCCAAAAACATTCAGTACTTC.

This chain uses TRBV6-5 with TRBJ2-7; 8 bases are shared with TRBD1. Near its end, the DNA agrees better with TRBJ2-5, so the J call may be wrong. This CDR3 is built from 13 residues. Germline V lookup: CDR1 MNHEY, CDR2 SVGAGI. DNA of the CDR3: TGTGCCAGCAGTGAAGGACAGGGAGAGACCCAGTACTTC. The encoded protein is CASSEGQGETQYF.